This TCR beta chain stems from a study of long-term antiretroviral therapy in people with HIV. Study-wide points: CDR3 lengths in HIV samples spanned a narrower range than controls. After ART, diversity increased yet remained lower than transplant donor controls.

It was version v3.0 of the immunoSEQ assay that was run at survey level. Profiling relied on immunoSEQ multiplex PCR, and the TCRdb table lists in-frame clones only, not all of them. The sample records approximately 13,000 clones, roughly 80% being singletons. Regarding this clone: As yet, its antigen is unknown.

The sample here was unsorted PBMCs, taken 1.8 years before starting antiretroviral therapy. The source is a woman aged 35 to 49 with HIV.

DNA of the CDR3: TGTGCCAGCAGTAGGGACACAGACTATGGCTACACCTTC. It encodes CASSRDTDYGYTF. The rearrangement joins TRBV2 to TRBJ1-2; perhaps TRBD1 as D (6 bases). This CDR3 is 13 amino acids long. Germline CDR1 and CDR2: SNHLY and FYNNEI. Trimming cost V 5 bases and J 3 bases, with 10 bases left between them.